The entry that follows covers one T cell receptor (beta chain) sequence. The antigen remains undetermined. The cDNA was synthesized by 5'RACE incorporating 10-nucleotide random UMIs. TCRdb processed the 5' RACE reads anew with MiXCR; each CDR3 protein has one entry. This table holds 120,000 or so distinct CDR3 sequences, about 3.2% found once. The record originates from a study of neurological immune-mediated disorders. Overall study findings and caveats: One related-CDR3 cluster, identified by phylogenetic grouping, held the repertoires of 18 of 34 multiple sclerosis patients and was a possible signature. The greatest TCR clonal expansion occurred in HTLV-1-associated myelopathy and the least in multiple sclerosis, which fell below healthy controls.

Germline CDR1 LNHNV, CDR2 YYDKDF (reference sequence). The junction had 6 bases not matched to a gene; V was cut back by 1 base and J by 8 bases. The CDR3 has 15 amino acids. The rearrangement joins TRBV15 to TRBJ2-1, with 9 nucleotides matching TRBD1. The specimen was PBMCs. The source is a woman in her 30s with multiple sclerosis. The CDR3 sequence: CATSRGRTGVDEQFF. The CDR3 region has the DNA TGTGCCACCAGCAGAGGTAGGACAGGGGTCGATGAGCAGTTCTTC. Using reference TRBV15 and TRBJ2-1 for the parts outside the CDR3, the full variable domain is DAMVIQNPRYQVTQFGKPVTLSCSQTLNHNVMYWYQQKSSQAPKLLFHYYDKDFNNEADTPDNFQSRRPNTSFCFLDIRSPGLGDTAMYLCATSRGRTGVDEQFFGPGTRLTVL.